The rows below give T cell receptor beta chains drawn from one sample of a study of blood T cells in healthy people across ages. TCRdb re-derived calls from the 5' RACE reads in MiXCR, one entry per CDR3 protein. Among approximately 600,000 distinct CDR3 sequences, 45% to 65% were seen once, and the ten largest hold 30% to 45%. The sequenced material came from blood. The receptors were gathered from a man between 60 and 75 years old in good health. Each CDR3 is given with its conserved first and last residue. The D gene is left open where the match is weak. The listing skips clone size in some rows; elsewhere it reads once, few, many or a size class.

j_gene	abundance	v_gene	d_gene	CDR3aa	CDR3nt
TRBJ2-3	-	TRBV7-6	TRBD2	CASSLRAPSGSSTDTQYF	TGTGCCAGCAGCTTACGGGCCCCTAGCGGGTCGAGCACAGATACGCAGTATTTT
TRBJ2-1	-	TRBV6-8	-	CASSYSCELPAYNEQFF	TGTGCCAGCAGTTACTCATGTGAGTTGCCGGCCTACAATGAGCAGTTCTTC
TRBJ1-2	-	TRBV28	-	CASSLWGYGYTF	TGTGCCAGCAGTTTATGGGGCTATGGCTACACCTTC
TRBJ2-3	-	TRBV15	-	CATSRGLTSDTQYF	TGTGCCACCAGCAGAGGTCTTACCTCAGATACGCAGTATTTT
TRBJ2-5	-	TRBV6-1	-	CASSVLLALQETQYF	TGTGCCAGCAGTGTCCTACTAGCCCTCCAAGAGACCCAGTACTTC
TRBJ2-1	-	TRBV10-1	TRBD1	CASSETGTGIDEQFF	TGCGCCAGCAGTGAGACCGGGACAGGGATCGATGAGCAGTTCTTC
TRBJ1-2	many	TRBV7-2	-	CASSPSVVFNYGYTF	TGTGCCAGCAGCCCAAGCGTTGTTTTTAACTATGGCTACACCTTC
TRBJ1-1	-	TRBV4-1	-	CASSQESTANTEAFF	TGCGCCAGCAGCCAAGAGTCCACAGCGAACACTGAAGCTTTCTTT
TRBJ2-7	few	TRBV6-2/TRBV6-3	TRBD1	CASSYSGGSYEQYF	TGTGCCAGCAGTTATTCAGGGGGCAGTTACGAGCAGTACTTC
TRBJ2-7	-	TRBV6-6	-	CASRDPSPYPWQYF	TGTGCCAGCAGGGATCCTAGCCCCTACCCATGGCAGTACTTC
TRBJ2-1	-	TRBV4-2	-	CASSQDWGGANEQFF	TGTGCCAGCAGCCAAGATTGGGGGGGGGCGAATGAGCAGTTCTTC
TRBJ1-2	few	TRBV7-2	-	CASSLDYRVGYGYTF	TGTGCCAGCAGCTTAGACTACAGGGTCGGCTATGGCTACACCTTC
TRBJ2-1	-	TRBV29-1	-	CSVDGLIYNEQFF	TGCAGCGTTGACGGACTGATCTACAATGAGCAGTTCTTC
TRBJ2-1	-	TRBV3-1	-	CASSQDGQLYNEQFF	TGTGCCAGCAGCCAAGATGGGCAGCTATACAATGAGCAGTTCTTC
TRBJ1-6	once	TRBV6-6	-	CASSYNGRYNSPLHF	TGTGCCAGCAGTTACAACGGCAGGTATAATTCACCCCTCCACTTT
TRBJ2-5	-	TRBV9	-	CASSVGHFQETQYF	TGTGCCAGCAGCGTAGGGCATTTCCAAGAGACCCAGTACTTC
TRBJ2-7	-	TRBV7-8	-	CASSPNRDPAYEQYF	TGTGCCAGCAGCCCCAACCGGGACCCAGCCTACGAGCAGTACTTC
TRBJ2-4	-	TRBV21-1	-	CASSKRRGHKNIQYF	TGTGCCAGCAGCAAAAGGAGGGGCCACAAAAACATTCAGTACTTC
TRBJ2-7	-	TRBV29-1	TRBD1	CSVEGTASYEQYF	TGCAGCGTTGAGGGGACAGCCTCCTACGAGCAGTACTTC
TRBJ2-7	-	TRBV5-5	-	CASSVVPGDHEQYF	TGTGCCAGCAGCGTGGTTCCAGGGGACCACGAGCAGTACTTC
TRBJ1-1	-	TRBV3-1	-	CASSQEAREAFF	TGTGCCAGCAGCCAAGAAGCGCGTGAAGCTTTCTTT
TRBJ2-3	-	TRBV11-3	-	CASSRRLITDTQYF	TGTGCCAGCAGCCGTAGGTTGATAACAGATACGCAGTATTTT
TRBJ2-7	-	TRBV28	TRBD1	CASSLGTATEQYF	TGTGCCAGCAGCCTCGGGACAGCAACCGAGCAGTACTTC
TRBJ2-7	-	TRBV21-1	-	CASSESPWTGGNYEQYF	TGTGCCAGCAGCGAAAGCCCATGGACAGGGGGGAACTACGAGCAGTACTTC
TRBJ2-7	many	TRBV4-2	-	CASSGADYEQYF	TGTGCCAGCAGCGGGGCCGACTACGAGCAGTACTTC
TRBJ1-6	-	TRBV27	-	CASKPPTQISPLHF	TGTGCCAGCAAGCCGCCTACCCAAATTTCACCCCTCCACTTT